Presented here are 27 T cell receptor beta chains from one specimen sequenced in a study of T cells in Graves' hyperthyroidism and ophthalmopathy. Researchers amplified the TCR beta CDR3 regions from RNA transcripts. TCR CDR3 underwent first-round RT-PCR with the HTBI primer set. TCRdb called the multiplex PCR reads again in MiXCR, with one record for every CDR3 protein. The sample has around 520,000 distinct CDR3 sequences, 12% to 15% seen once. Sequencing was done on a sample of blood. All receptors come from a woman in her forties with Graves' hyperthyroidism.

This rearrangement joins TRBV10-3 to TRBJ1-1, with D possibly being TRBD1 (5 bases). CDR1 ENHRY and CDR2 SYGVKD come from the germline V gene. With 10 bases removed from V and 3 bases from J, the gap between germline ends came to 15 bases. The CDR3 has 13 amino acids. Here the CDR3 DNA reads TGTGCCACCAAGCGTACGGGGGACACTGAAGCTTTCTTT. This translates into CATKRTGDTEAFF.

This clonotype was seen ten or more times. The chain couples TRBV2 to TRBJ2-7; TRBD2 aligns across 11 bases. The CDR3 is 15 amino acids. Per the germline V gene, CDR1 is SNHLY and CDR2 is FYNNEI. V was pared by 5 bases and J by 5 bases, with 8 bases of the junction left unmatched. This CDR3 is CASSLTGTSGDEQYF. The CDR3 DNA reads TGTGCCAGCAGTTTGACCGGGACTAGCGGAGACGAGCAGTACTTC.

Details on this clonotype: Being one base from a much bigger clone, this may be a read error. J is TRBJ2-1 and V is TRBV20-1; D is perhaps TRBD1 or TRBD2 (5 bases each). The CDR3 runs 16 residues. CDR1 and CDR2 (germline): DFQATT, SNEGSKA (reference sequence). Here the CDR3 DNA reads TGCAGTGCTAGAGATCGTAAGAGAGGGGCCTACAAGGAGCAGTTCTTC. As protein: CSARDRKRGAYKEQFF.

The table lists this clonotype with many counts. The V gene is TRBV24-1, the J gene TRBJ2-5; TRBD1 matches at 7 bases. The CDR3 contains 16 residues. With V trimmed by 5 bases and J by 2 bases, 10 bases remained unmatched. Germline values: CDR1 KGHDR, CDR2 SFDVKD. The CDR3 DNA is TGTGCCACCAGTGTCCCGACAGGGAGAGGGCAAGAGACCCAGTACTTC. Residues: CATSVPTGRGQETQYF.

The chain is built from TRBV20-1 and TRBJ2-1; TRBD2 agrees at 11 bases. The CDR3 loop spans 16 amino acids. Germline V CDR1 and CDR2: DFQATT, SNEGSKA (reference sequence). Losses at the gene ends were 2 bases for V and 3 bases for J; bases not matched to a gene: 6. In DNA, the CDR3 is TGCAGTGCTAGAAAACTCGGACTAGCGGGCTACAATGAGCAGTTCTTC. Amino acid sequence: CSARKLGLAGYNEQFF.

This clonotype showed up many times. The chain recombines TRBV30 with TRBJ2-2; D ambiguous. The CDR3 length is 15 residues. V dropped 3 bases and J dropped 3 bases, with 14 bases sitting between them. Germline CDR1 GTSNPN, CDR2 SVGIG (reference sequence). The CDR3 is CAWRGLSQYTGELFF. DNA for the CDR3: TGTGCCTGGAGGGGTCTATCACAGTACACCGGGGAGCTGTTTTTT.

This clonotype has only a few counts. CDR3 loop: CASSPPPGVNEKLFF. The CDR3 DNA is TGCGCCAGCAGCCCCCCCCCAGGGGTTAATGAAAAACTGTTTTTT. The genes are TRBV4-1 and TRBJ1-4, with D possibly TRBD1 on 6 matching bases. V was cut by 4 bases and J by 4 bases, with 13 bases left in between. Germline V gene sequence: CDR1 MGHRA, CDR2 YSYEKL. The CDR3 is 15 residues long.

This clonotype was recorded many times. V usage is TRBV7-2 and J usage is TRBJ1-2; D call uncertain. The CDR3 is 13 residues long. The V gene lost 2 bases and the J gene lost 2 bases, with 6 bases spanning the gap. CDR1 SGHTA and CDR2 FQGNSA come from the germline V gene. CDR3 loop: CASSLTQNYGYTF. CDR3 coding DNA: TGTGCCAGCAGCTTAACACAGAACTATGGCTACACCTTC.

This clonotype was counted at least ten times. CDR3 nucleotide sequence: TGTGCCAGCAGCTTACCTACAGGGCCTGCTGAAGCTTTCTTT. It translates to CASSLPTGPAEAFF. V is TRBV7-2 and J is TRBJ1-1; weak D call: TRBD1 (6 bases). V was clipped by 2 bases and J by 6 bases, with 13 bases between them. Germline CDR1 is SGHTA and CDR2 is FQGNSA. The CDR3 extends over 14 amino acids.

This clonotype was detected a few times. A clone one base away is much larger, so this may be a read error. V gene TRBV2 combines with J gene TRBJ2-1; 12 positions match TRBD2. The CDR3 length is 15 residues. Germline CDR1 and CDR2: SNHLY and FYNNEI. The V and J ends lost 6 bases and 9 bases, in that order; junction bases with no gene match: 9. CDR3 sequence (DNA): TGTGCCAGCAGCCCTAGACTAGCGGGAGTGTCTGAGCAGTTCTTC. Protein: CASSPRLAGVSEQFF.

This clonotype was recorded a few times. This sequence joins TRBV20-1 and TRBJ2-4; D perhaps matches TRBD1 (5 bases). The V and J ends lost 3 bases and 1 base respectively, with 7 bases between them. The germline V gene has CDR1 DFQATT and CDR2 SNEGSKA (reference sequence). This CDR3 has 13 amino acids. Here the CDR3 DNA reads TGCAGTGCTAGGGACATTGCCAAAAACATTCAGTACTTC. It yields the protein CSARDIAKNIQYF.

This clonotype was counted at least ten times. This chain joins TRBV28 and TRBJ2-5, with D maybe TRBD1 (6 bases). The ends were cut back, 4 bases at V and 0 bases at J, with 9 bases in the middle. Germline-derived CDR1 and CDR2 are MDHEN and SYDVKM. This CDR3 has 14 residues. As DNA, the CDR3 is TGTGCCAGCAGTTCCGGACAGAACCAAGAGACCCAGTACTTC. It translates to CASSSGQNQETQYF.

This clonotype showed up just a few times. The CDR3 is CASSLDLFMNTEAFF. CDR3 coding DNA: TGTGCCAGCAGCTTGGACCTTTTTATGAACACTGAAGCTTTCTTT. This chain joins TRBV5-8 and TRBJ1-1; D not resolved. The CDR3 contains 15 residues. V was shortened by 0 bases and J by 0 bases, with 9 bases between the two germline ends. The germline CDR1 and CDR2 sequences are SGHTS and YDEGEE.

J is TRBJ1-1 and V is TRBV20-1; D gene uncertain. The CDR3 consists of 9 residues. V lost 8 bases to trimming and J lost 0 bases, with 1 base between them. Germline values: CDR1 DFQATT, CDR2 SNEGSKA (reference sequence). The CDR3 sequence: CSLNTEAFF. The CDR3 DNA reads TGCAGTCTGAACACTGAAGCTTTCTTT.

The chain uses TRBV7-9 and TRBJ2-3; 7 bases are a match to TRBD1. The germline V gene has CDR1 SEHNR and CDR2 FQNEAQ (reference sequence). V dropped 1 base and J dropped 2; count of bases not matched to a gene: 3. CDR3 length equals 15 residues. The CDR3 region is CASSLGGQYTDTQYF. The DNA for the CDR3 is TGTGCCAGCAGCTTAGGGGGACAGTACACAGATACGCAGTATTTT. Using reference TRBV7-9 and TRBJ2-3 for the parts outside the CDR3, the full variable domain is DTGVSQNPRHKITKRGQNVTFRCDPISEHNRLYWYRQTLGQGPEFLTYFQNEAQLEKSRLLSDRFSAERPKGSFSTLEIQRTEQGDSAMYLCASSLGGQYTDTQYFGPGTRLTVL.

This clonotype was recorded many times. J is TRBJ2-5 and V is TRBV20-1; 9 bases match TRBD1. Germline V gene lookup returns CDR1 DFQATT and CDR2 SNEGSKA (reference sequence). The CDR3 has 14 amino acids. The V gene end was trimmed by 2 bases and the J gene end by 5 bases; junction bases not matched to a gene: 6. CDR3 DNA sequence: TGCAGTGCTAGAACTACAGGGGGCTCGGAGACCCAGTACTTC. Amino acid sequence: CSARTTGGSETQYF.

This clonotype showed up just a few times. The V and J genes are TRBV29-1 and TRBJ2-7; D remains ambiguous. The germline CDR1 and CDR2 sequences are SQVTM and ANQGSEA. V lost 5 bases to trimming and J lost 2 bases, with 19 bases between them. The CDR3 runs 15 residues. The CDR3 loop reads CSVFRSYGRAYEQYF. The CDR3, as DNA: TGCAGCGTTTTCAGATCCTACGGACGGGCCTACGAGCAGTACTTC.

This clonotype has more than one count but fewer than ten. In DNA, the CDR3 is TGTGCCTGGAATAGCGGGAGGGCCTACAATGAGCAGTTCTTC. The encoded protein is CAWNSGRAYNEQFF. The chain has TRBV30 and TRBJ2-1; 11 positions agree with TRBD2. Germline V lookup: CDR1 GTSNPN, CDR2 SVGIG (reference sequence). The CDR3 totals 14 residues. V was clipped by 4 bases and J by 2 bases; unmatched bases: 1.

The chain recombines TRBV15 with TRBJ1-4; D call uncertain. With 3 bases removed from V and 8 bases from J, the gap between germline ends came to 16 bases. Per germline, CDR1 LNHNV and CDR2 YYDKDF (reference sequence). The CDR3 contains 15 residues. CDR3 sequence: CATSSPVGGKEKLFF. CDR3 DNA: TGTGCCACCAGCAGTCCAGTGGGCGGGAAGGAAAAACTGTTTTTT. The whole variable domain, remainder taken from reference TRBV15 and TRBJ1-4, is DAMVIQNPRYQVTQFGKPVTLSCSQTLNHNVMYWYQQKSSQAPKLLFHYYDKDFNNEADTPDNFQSRRPNTSFCFLDIRSPGLGDTAMYLCATSSPVGGKEKLFFGSGTQLSVL.

Many counts were recorded for this clonotype. The genes are TRBV11-2 and TRBJ1-3; unclear D gene. CDR1 and CDR2 from the germline V gene are SGHAT and FQNNGV. Deletions cut 4 bases from V and 0 bases from J, with 10 bases between. The CDR3 runs to 15 residues. CDR3 sequence: CASSSTPLSGNTIYF. CDR3 DNA: TGTGCCAGCAGCTCCACACCGCTCTCTGGAAACACCATATATTTT.

At least ten counts were recorded for this clonotype. The chain is built from TRBV27 and TRBJ1-1; D possibly corresponds to TRBD1 (5 bases). Trimming took 6 bases from V and 1 from J, leaving 15 bases between them. The length of the CDR3 is 15 residues. Germline lookup yields CDR1 MNHEY and CDR2 SMNVEV (reference sequence). The CDR3 sequence is CASRISGGQNTEAFF. Written as DNA, the CDR3 is TGTGCCAGCAGAATTTCCGGAGGACAGAACACTGAAGCTTTCTTT.

This clonotype has a handful of counts. The DNA of the CDR3 is TGTGCCAGCAGTTACTCGAGGGGAGGGTCGAGCAATCAGCCCCAGCATTTT. Amino acids: CASSYSRGGSSNQPQHF. V and J are TRBV6-5 and TRBJ1-5; weak D call: TRBD1 (5 bases). The V end lost 0 bases, the J end lost 1 base, and 13 bases lay between the germline ends. The CDR3 is made up of 17 amino acids. Germline loops: CDR1 MNHEY, CDR2 SVGAGI.

This clonotype was detected ten times or more. This chain connects TRBV20-1 to TRBJ2-3; maybe TRBD2 (6 bases). Germline-derived CDR1 and CDR2 are DFQATT and SNEGSKA (reference sequence). Trimming shortened V by 6 bases and J by 4 bases, and 11 bases separated the two germline ends. The CDR3 is 12 amino acids. Here the CDR3 reads CSAQGGPDTQYF. The CDR3 DNA is TGCAGTGCCCAGGGAGGCCCAGATACGCAGTATTTT.

This clonotype has ten or more counts. CDR3 nucleotides: TGTGCCTACGTGACAAGACAAGAGACCCAGTACTTC. Protein: CAYVTRQETQYF. The J gene is TRBJ2-5, the V gene TRBV30; no reliable D call. Germline assignment: CDR1 GTSNPN and CDR2 SVGIG (reference sequence). The V and J ends lost 7 bases and 2 bases respectively, with 11 bases between them. CDR3 size: 12 residues.

To note about this clonotype: A single base separates this from a much larger clone, so it may be a read error. V usage is TRBV5-1 and J usage is TRBJ2-1; 7 positions agree with TRBD1. Germline loops: CDR1 SGHRS, CDR2 YFSETQ. V shed 0 bases and J 13 bases; nucleotides not matched to a gene: 13. The CDR3 extends over 15 amino acids. CDR3: CASSLGTGTQETQFF. Here the CDR3 DNA reads TGCGCCAGCAGCTTGGGGACAGGCACCCAAGAGACCCAGTTCTTC.

This clonotype turned up a few times. The chain is built from TRBV9 and TRBJ1-2; TRBD1 aligns across 7 bases. After removal of 4 bases from V and 1 base from J, the junction contained 7 bases not matched to a gene. The CDR3 spans 15 residues. CDR1 is SGDLS and CDR2 is YYNGEE in the germline V gene. This chain's CDR3 is CASSTPTGFNYGYTF. Here the CDR3 DNA reads TGTGCCAGCAGCACCCCGACAGGGTTTAACTATGGCTACACCTTC.

On this clonotype itself: Possible read error: a much larger clone is one base away. The chain recombines TRBV27 with TRBJ2-7; TRBD2 aligns across 10 bases. Germline assignment: CDR1 MNHEY and CDR2 SMNVEV (reference sequence). V shed 5 bases and J 4 bases; nucleotides not matched to a gene: 8. This CDR3 has 15 residues. The CDR3 sequence is CASSEETSGRYEQYF. For the CDR3, the DNA is TGTGCCAGCAGTGAGGAGACTAGCGGGCGGTACGAGCAGTACTTC.